This T cell receptor beta chain was sequenced during a study of blood T cell repertoires in COVID-19. At the level of the study: Samples taken during acute and convalescent COVID-19 were collected in the United States, Italy and Spain. The analysed material was cDNA or gDNA that came from T cells, B-cell-depleted T cells, or PBMCs.

Germline CDR1 reads LGHNA; CDR2 reads YNFKEQ. V lost 5 bases to trimming and J lost 4 bases; unmatched junction nucleotides: 8. The CDR3 has 15 residues. It was during active infection that Seattle patients were enrolled and then longitudinally followed. Original analysis: Counts of nucleated cells, estimated from reference gene primer amplification, were obtained. TCRdb keeps only in-frame clones here, not all; method: immunoSEQ multiplex PCR. V and J calls and clone size are copied from that table; D and trimming were computed from the DNA. Of around 480,000 clones detected, about 91% appear once; the ten largest clones hold roughly 12%.

The sample taken for sequencing was peripheral blood. The clonotype was recovered from a woman between 45 and 65 years old with COVID-19, enrolled during active disease. The V gene is TRBV4-2, the J gene TRBJ1-3; 7 bases agree with TRBD1. This CDR3 is CASSATGEGGNTIYF. As DNA, the CDR3 is TGTGCCAGCAGCGCCACAGGGGAAGGAGGAAACACCATATATTTT.